Below are 26 T cell receptor beta chains sequenced from a single sample in a study of long-term antiretroviral therapy in people with HIV. A v3.0 immunoSEQ assay was performed at survey level. Sequenced by immunoSEQ multiplex PCR; TCRdb stores in-frame clones only, minus some. The sample shows roughly 15,000 clones, 82% of them seen only once. Source: unsorted PBMCs, taken 1.8 years before starting antiretroviral therapy. The receptors stem from a woman aged 40-49 years with HIV.

The genes are TRBV11-2 and TRBJ1-1; D ambiguous. The CDR3 is 15 amino acids. V lost 4 bases, J lost 1 base, and 13 bases lay in between. The germline V gene encodes CDR1 SGHAT and CDR2 FQNNGV. In DNA, the CDR3 is TGTGCCAGCAGCTCCGTACAGCACTCGAACACTGAAGCTTTCTTT. Its protein product is CASSSVQHSNTEAFF.

The V call is TRBV5-4, the J call TRBJ2-1; 8 positions match TRBD2. CDR3 length: 15 residues. Trimming removed 0 bases from V and 5 bases from J; junction bases left unmatched: 4. Germline V gene data show CDR1 as SGHNT and CDR2 as YYREEE (reference sequence). CDR3: CASSLGLANHNEQFF. CDR3 nucleotides: TGTGCCAGCAGCTTGGGACTAGCGAATCACAATGAGCAGTTCTTC.

V gene TRBV30 combines with J gene TRBJ1-1, with no clear D. The CDR3 sequence is 13 residues long. The V gene's germline CDR1 is GTSNPN and CDR2 SVGIG (reference sequence). Trimming pared 0 bases from V and 4 bases from J, leaving 9 bases between. The CDR3 bases are TGTGCCTGGAGTGTACAAGGAGCCACTGAAGCTTTCTTT. It is translated as CAWSVQGATEAFF.

V is TRBV7-9 and J is TRBJ2-7; 10 nucleotides line up with TRBD2. After removal of 5 bases from V and 7 bases from J, the junction contained 11 bases not matched to a gene. Germline CDR1 is SEHNR and CDR2 is FQNEAQ (reference sequence). The CDR3 covers 15 residues. This CDR3 reads CASSLGAGGPGEQYF. The CDR3 DNA reads TGTGCCAGCAGCCTCGGAGCGGGAGGGCCCGGGGAGCAGTACTTC.

The V and J genes are TRBV5-1 and TRBJ1-1; D is ambiguous. Trimming removed 4 bases from V and 1 base from J, with 8 bases in between. CDR3 size: 13 residues. Germline V gives CDR1 SGHRS, CDR2 YFSETQ. The chain's CDR3 is CASSPRANTEAFF. The CDR3 DNA follows: TGCGCCAGCAGCCCCCGGGCGAACACTGAAGCTTTCTTT.

The genes are TRBV5-1 and TRBJ2-1; weak D call: TRBD1 (6 bases). Germline V CDR1 and CDR2: SGHRS, YFSETQ. The V and J ends lost 0 bases and 0 bases respectively, with 10 bases between them. This CDR3 has 16 residues. CDR3 amino acids: CASSLEVGASYNEQFF. CDR3 bases: TGCGCCAGCAGCTTGGAGGTGGGGGCCTCCTACAATGAGCAGTTCTTC. Full variable domain (rest looked up from reference TRBV5-1 and TRBJ2-1): KAGVTQTPRYLIKTRGQQVTLSCSPISGHRSVSWYQQTPGQGLQFLFEYFSETQRNKGNFPGRFSGRQFSNSRSEMNVSTLELGDSALYLCASSLEVGASYNEQFFGPGTRLTVL.

This chain uses TRBV25-1 with TRBJ2-5; D might be TRBD1 or TRBD2, each matching 6 bases. The CDR3 covers 15 residues. Trimming removed 0 bases from V and 4 bases from J, with 12 bases in between. The germline CDR1 and CDR2 sequences are MGHDK and SYGVNS. DNA for the CDR3: TGTGCCAGCAGTGAATACCCGGGGGCCACAGAGACCCAGTACTTC. Translation gives CASSEYPGATETQYF.

J is TRBJ1-5 and V is TRBV28; TRBD1 matches at 7 bases. Germline V gives CDR1 MDHEN, CDR2 SYDVKM. V dropped 3 bases and J dropped 2; count of bases not matched to a gene: 7. The CDR3 covers 16 residues. The CDR3 sequence is CASSFAHQGGNQPQHF. The CDR3 nucleotides are TGTGCCAGCAGTTTTGCCCACCAGGGGGGCAATCAGCCCCAGCATTTT.

This clone was counted a single time. The chain joins TRBV19 to TRBJ2-1, with D unresolved. From germline, CDR1 is LNHDA and CDR2 SQIVND (reference sequence). V lost 1 base and J 0 bases, leaving 13 bases between the germline ends. This CDR3 comprises 17 residues. The CDR3 region is CASSIGTVLPSYNEQFF. CDR3 in DNA: TGTGCCAGTAGTATAGGTACAGTCCTTCCCTCCTACAATGAGCAGTTCTTC.

The chain joins TRBV4-1 to TRBJ2-1; D ambiguous. The germline V gene encodes CDR1 MGHRA and CDR2 YSYEKL. This CDR3 is built from 16 residues. V lost 0 bases to trimming and J lost 3 bases, with 12 bases between them. CDR3 protein: CASSQDLPSSYNEQFF. DNA of the CDR3: TGCGCCAGCAGCCAAGATCTCCCCTCAAGCTACAATGAGCAGTTCTTC.

J is TRBJ2-7 and V is TRBV6-6; D is possibly TRBD1 (5 bases). This CDR3 is 13 amino acids long. Trimming took off 4 bases at V and 3 bases at J, with 10 bases between the two ends. Germline CDR1 reads MNHNY; CDR2 reads SVGAGI (reference sequence). The CDR3 nucleotides are TGTGCCAGCAGTTCGGCCAGGGACTACGAGCAGTACTTC. Translating gives CASSSARDYEQYF.

This clone was seen just once. This sequence joins TRBV11-2 and TRBJ1-1; D ambiguous. The CDR3 runs to 14 residues. Germline V gene lookup returns CDR1 SGHAT and CDR2 FQNNGV. V gave up 5 bases and J gave up 4 bases, with 14 bases separating them. Here the CDR3 DNA reads TGTGCCAGCAGCCCTCCGGAACCGGGCACTGAAGCTTTCTTT. This sequence encodes CASSPPEPGTEAFF.

The chain is built from TRBV5-1 and TRBJ2-1; D is ambiguous. The CDR3 totals 12 residues. Deletions cut 4 bases from V and 3 bases from J, with 5 bases between. Germline V gene sequence: CDR1 SGHRS, CDR2 YFSETQ. The CDR3 DNA sequence: TGCGCCAGCAGCGACCACTACAATGAGCAGTTCTTC. Protein: CASSDHYNEQFF.

The V call is TRBV29-1, the J call TRBJ2-3, with TRBD2 identical over 10 bases. Germline assignment: CDR1 SQVTM and CDR2 ANQGSEA. J was trimmed by 2 bases and V by 6 bases; bases with no gene match: 5. The CDR3 has 14 residues. CDR3 nucleotides: TGCAGCGTCCGGACTAGCGGTACCACAGATACGCAGTATTTT. This codes for CSVRTSGTTDTQYF.

J is TRBJ1-1 and V is TRBV29-1; no definite D call. In germline, CDR1 is SQVTM, CDR2 ANQGSEA. V lost 7 bases to trimming and J lost 1 base, with 10 bases between them. The CDR3 contains 12 residues. The CDR3 region is CSAMEGNTEAFF. The CDR3 coding sequence is TGCAGCGCCATGGAGGGGAACACTGAAGCTTTCTTT. The full variable domain, with the rest looked up from reference TRBV29-1 and TRBJ1-1, is SAVISQKPSRDICQRGTSLTIQCQVDSQVTMMFWYRQQPGQSLTLIATANQGSEATYESGFVIDKFPISRPNLTFSTLTVSNMSPEDSSIYLCSAMEGNTEAFFGQGTRLTVV.

This clone showed up just once. This chain links TRBV7-9 with TRBJ2-7; 7 bases map to TRBD1. Trimming at V came to 5 bases and at J to 2 bases, leaving 3 bases not matched to a gene. The germline V gene encodes CDR1 SEHNR and CDR2 FQNEAQ (reference sequence). The CDR3 extends over 13 amino acids. The CDR3 coding sequence is TGTGCCAGCAGCCCGGGACAGCCCTACGAGCAGTACTTC. The encoded protein is CASSPGQPYEQYF. The full variable domain, in which reference TRBV7-9 and TRBJ2-7 provide the parts outside the CDR3, is DTGVSQNPRHKITKRGQNVTFRCDPISEHNRLYWYRQTLGQGPEFLTYFQNEAQLEKSRLLSDRFSAERPKGSFSTLEIQRTEQGDSAMYLCASSPGQPYEQYFGPGTRLTVT.

This clone counts as medium-sized (0.01 to 0.1%). This rearrangement joins TRBV9 to TRBJ2-2; D remains unclear. The CDR3 length is 12 residues. V was trimmed by 1 base and J by 8 bases, leaving 6 bases between them. Germline-derived CDR1 and CDR2 are SGDLS and YYNGEE. In DNA form, the CDR3 reads TGTGCCAGCAGCGTATTGGCAGGGGAGCTGTTTTTT. It specifies CASSVLAGELFF. Drawing the rest from reference TRBV9 and TRBJ2-2, the complete variable domain is DSGVTQTPKHLITATGQRVTLRCSPRSGDLSVYWYQQSLDQGLQFLIQYYNGEERAKGNILERFSAQQFPDLHSELNLSSLELGDSALYFCASSVLAGELFFGEGSRLTVL.

The rearrangement joins TRBV19 to TRBJ2-1; D may be TRBD2 (5 bases). V shed 0 bases and J shed 3 bases, with 9 bases lying between them. Germline V gene sequence: CDR1 LNHDA, CDR2 SQIVND (reference sequence). The CDR3 runs to 15 residues. The CDR3 region is CASSIDSGSYNEQFF. The CDR3 DNA sequence: TGTGCCAGTAGTATAGATTCGGGGAGCTACAATGAGCAGTTCTTC.

This rearrangement joins TRBV6-5 to TRBJ2-1; D is unresolved. V was clipped by 1 base and J by 5 bases, with 12 bases between them. This CDR3 spans 15 amino acids. Germline V CDR1 and CDR2: MNHEY, SVGAGI. CDR3 nucleotides: TGTGCCAGCAGTTACTGGTCCGTCCCTAACAATGAGCAGTTCTTC. Amino acids: CASSYWSVPNNEQFF.

Only one count was recorded for this clone. The chain combines TRBV5-4 with TRBJ1-5; D is uncertain. This CDR3 region has 14 residues. The V and J ends lost 5 bases and 0 bases respectively, with 9 bases between them. CDR1 SGHNT and CDR2 YYREEE come from the germline V gene (reference sequence). CDR3 sequence reads: CASSLRDSNQPQHF. For the CDR3, the DNA is TGTGCCAGCAGTTTAAGAGATAGCAATCAGCCCCAGCATTTT.

The rearrangement uses TRBV5-4 and TRBJ2-6; D is undetermined. The CDR3 extends over 16 amino acids. V was clipped by 0 bases and J by 1 base, with 8 bases between them. CDR1 and CDR2 from the germline V gene are SGHNT and YYREEE (reference sequence). In DNA, the CDR3 is TGTGCCAGCAGCTTGGTAGTCCCATCTGGGGCCAACGTCCTGACTTTC. Residues: CASSLVVPSGANVLTF.

The chain couples TRBV6-5 to TRBJ2-3; no clear D gene. From germline, CDR1 is MNHEY and CDR2 SVGAGI. The V and J ends lost 9 bases and 4 bases respectively, with 5 bases between them. The CDR3 spans 10 residues. CDR3 DNA sequence: TGTGCCAGGCCCCCAGATACGCAGTATTTT. Encoded protein: CARPPDTQYF.

The sample holds one count of this clone. The rearrangement links TRBV19 to TRBJ1-5, with 8 bases that match TRBD1. CDR1 is LNHDA, CDR2 SQIVND, per germline (reference sequence). The CDR3 spans 15 residues. The V gene end was trimmed by 3 bases and the J gene end by 3 bases; junction bases not matched to a gene: 4. CDR3 protein: CASSMGDRPNQPQHF. The DNA for the CDR3 is TGTGCCAGTAGTATGGGGGACAGGCCCAATCAGCCCCAGCATTTT.

The CDR3 here is CASSSSHNEQFF. The DNA for the CDR3 is TGTGCCAGCAGCTCGTCCCACAATGAGCAGTTCTTC. The genes are TRBV5-6 and TRBJ2-1; D is ambiguous. From germline, CDR1 is SGHDT and CDR2 YYEEEE. V dropped 3 bases and J dropped 5 bases, with 6 bases sitting between them. The CDR3 covers 12 residues.

The chain carries TRBV6-5 and TRBJ2-7; 11 nucleotides align to TRBD2. The CDR3 totals 16 residues. CDR1 and CDR2 (germline): MNHEY, SVGAGI. J gave up 1 base and V 2 bases, and 4 bases lay outside the gene matches. CDR3 DNA: TGTGCCAGCAGTTACCCCGGACTAGCGGGTTCCTACGAGCAGTACTTC. Residues: CASSYPGLAGSYEQYF.

The chain is built from TRBV10-3 and TRBJ2-7; no reliable D call. In germline, CDR1 is ENHRY, CDR2 SYGVKD. The V gene lost 4 bases and the J gene lost 2 bases, with 6 bases spanning the gap. The CDR3 is 12 residues long. CDR3 in DNA: TGTGCCATCAGTGGCACAGCCTACGAGCAGTACTTC. Translation gives CAISGTAYEQYF.